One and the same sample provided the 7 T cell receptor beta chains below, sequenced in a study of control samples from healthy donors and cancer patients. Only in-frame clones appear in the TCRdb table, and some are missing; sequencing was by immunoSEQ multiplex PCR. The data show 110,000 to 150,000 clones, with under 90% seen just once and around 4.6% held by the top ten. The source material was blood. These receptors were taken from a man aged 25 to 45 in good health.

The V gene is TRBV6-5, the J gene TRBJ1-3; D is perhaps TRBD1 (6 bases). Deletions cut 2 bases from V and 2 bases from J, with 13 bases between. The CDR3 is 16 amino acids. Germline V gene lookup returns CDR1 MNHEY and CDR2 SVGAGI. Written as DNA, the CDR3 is TGTGCCAGCAGTTACGCAAGGGACACTACTGGAAACACCATATATTTT. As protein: CASSYARDTTGNTIYF.

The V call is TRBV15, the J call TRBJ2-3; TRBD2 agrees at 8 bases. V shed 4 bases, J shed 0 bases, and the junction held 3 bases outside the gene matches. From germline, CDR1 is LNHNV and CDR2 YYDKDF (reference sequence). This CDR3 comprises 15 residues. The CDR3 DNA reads TGTGCCACCAGCATTAGCGGGGAGAGCACAGATACGCAGTATTTT. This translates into CATSISGESTDTQYF. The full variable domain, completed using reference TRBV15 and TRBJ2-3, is DAMVIQNPRYQVTQFGKPVTLSCSQTLNHNVMYWYQQKSSQAPKLLFHYYDKDFNNEADTPDNFQSRRPNTSFCFLDIRSPGLGDTAMYLCATSISGESTDTQYFGPGTRLTVL.

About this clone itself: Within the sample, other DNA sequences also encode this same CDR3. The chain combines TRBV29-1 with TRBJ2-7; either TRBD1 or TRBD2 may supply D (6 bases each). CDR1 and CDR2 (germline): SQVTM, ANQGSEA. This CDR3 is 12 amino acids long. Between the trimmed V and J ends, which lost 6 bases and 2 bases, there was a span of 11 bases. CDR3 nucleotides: TGCAGCGTAGGGGGAGGCACCTACGAGCAGTACTTC. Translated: CSVGGGTYEQYF.

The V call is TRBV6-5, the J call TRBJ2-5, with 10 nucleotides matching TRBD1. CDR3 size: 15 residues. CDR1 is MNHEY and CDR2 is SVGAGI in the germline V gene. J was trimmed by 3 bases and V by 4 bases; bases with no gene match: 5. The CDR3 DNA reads TGTGCCAGCAGTTCCGGGACAGGGGAGGAAGAGACCCAGTACTTC. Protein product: CASSSGTGEEETQYF.

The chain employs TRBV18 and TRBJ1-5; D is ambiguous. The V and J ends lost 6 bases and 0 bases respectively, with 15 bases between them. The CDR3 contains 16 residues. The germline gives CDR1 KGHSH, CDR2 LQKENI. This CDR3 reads CASSPREGYSNQPQHF. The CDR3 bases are TGTGCCAGCTCCCCCCGAGAGGGTTATAGCAATCAGCCCCAGCATTTT.

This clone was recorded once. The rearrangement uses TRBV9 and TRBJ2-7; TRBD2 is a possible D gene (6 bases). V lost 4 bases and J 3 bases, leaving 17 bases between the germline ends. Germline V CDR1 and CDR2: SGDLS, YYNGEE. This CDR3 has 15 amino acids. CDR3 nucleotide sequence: TGTGCCAGCAGCCCCCGACTAGGTGGTTACTACGAGCAGTACTTC. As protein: CASSPRLGGYYEQYF.

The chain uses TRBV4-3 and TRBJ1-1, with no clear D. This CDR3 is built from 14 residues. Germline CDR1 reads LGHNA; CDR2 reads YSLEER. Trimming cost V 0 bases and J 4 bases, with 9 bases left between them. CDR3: CASSQEPEFTEAFF. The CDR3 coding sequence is TGCGCCAGCAGCCAAGAGCCGGAGTTCACTGAAGCTTTCTTT.